The 6 T cell receptor beta chains reported below all come from one sample, sequenced in a study of T cells in Graves' hyperthyroidism and ophthalmopathy. Researchers amplified the TCR beta CDR3 regions from RNA transcripts. Carried out on the TCR CDR3, a first-round RT-PCR used the HTBI primer set. TCRdb called the multiplex PCR reads again in MiXCR, with one record for every CDR3 protein. Here the sample spans around 290,000 distinct CDR3 sequences, roughly 13% being singletons. Sequencing input: blood. The receptors shown here come from a woman in her 40s with Graves' hyperthyroidism.

This chain links TRBV19 with TRBJ2-6, with a weak D call TRBD2 (6 bases). CDR3 length: 14 amino acids. The V gene's germline CDR1 is LNHDA and CDR2 SQIVND (reference sequence). V dropped 6 bases and J dropped 4 bases, with 10 bases sitting between them. The CDR3 sequence is CASREGIGANVLTF. The CDR3 DNA reads as TGTGCCAGTAGGGAGGGGATCGGGGCCAACGTCCTGACTTTC.

This clonotype was observed at least ten times. The chain links TRBV28 to TRBJ1-2; perhaps TRBD1 as D (5 bases). Per germline, CDR1 MDHEN and CDR2 SYDVKM. CDR3 size: 14 residues. Trimming pared 6 bases from V and 4 bases from J, leaving 15 bases between. The CDR3 DNA reads as TGTGCCAGCAGCCCAATGACGGGGCTCTATGGCTACACCTTC. This gives the protein CASSPMTGLYGYTF.

This clonotype was found many times. The chain is built from TRBV2 and TRBJ2-7; weak D call: TRBD1 (6 bases). The CDR3 covers 15 residues. The V end was cut by 7 bases, the J end by 1 base, with 17 bases between. The germline CDR1 and CDR2 sequences are SNHLY and FYNNEI. CDR3 sequence: CASKQNREASYEQYF. CDR3 nucleotide sequence: TGTGCCAGCAAACAAAACAGGGAAGCGTCCTACGAGCAGTACTTC.

This clonotype came up many times. V gene TRBV2 combines with J gene TRBJ2-7; 12 bases map to TRBD2. CDR3 length equals 18 residues. V shed 4 bases and J 4 bases; nucleotides not matched to a gene: 14. CDR1 is SNHLY, CDR2 FYNNEI, per germline. The CDR3 DNA is TGTGCCAGCAGTGGGGCAGGGTCTAGCGGGAGGGCCGGGTACGAGCAGTACTTC. Residues: CASSGAGSSGRAGYEQYF.

This clonotype appeared many times. The V gene is TRBV28, the J gene TRBJ2-6; no firm D call. The length of the CDR3 is 15 residues. Per the germline V gene, CDR1 is MDHEN and CDR2 is SYDVKM. Between the trimmed V and J ends, which lost 6 bases and 1 base, there was a span of 10 bases. The CDR3 region is CASSQILSGANVLTF. Here the CDR3 DNA reads TGTGCCAGCAGCCAAATCTTATCTGGGGCCAACGTCCTGACTTTC.

The sample holds many counts of this clonotype. The rearrangement uses TRBV28 and TRBJ2-5; D might be TRBD2 (7 bases). This CDR3 is built from 16 residues. CDR1 and CDR2 from the germline V gene are MDHEN and SYDVKM. Trimming removed 2 bases from V and 3 bases from J, with 16 bases in between. The chain's CDR3 is CASSLVGGGVKETQYF. In nucleotides, the CDR3 is TGTGCCAGCAGTTTAGTGGGAGGGGGAGTTAAAGAGACCCAGTACTTC.